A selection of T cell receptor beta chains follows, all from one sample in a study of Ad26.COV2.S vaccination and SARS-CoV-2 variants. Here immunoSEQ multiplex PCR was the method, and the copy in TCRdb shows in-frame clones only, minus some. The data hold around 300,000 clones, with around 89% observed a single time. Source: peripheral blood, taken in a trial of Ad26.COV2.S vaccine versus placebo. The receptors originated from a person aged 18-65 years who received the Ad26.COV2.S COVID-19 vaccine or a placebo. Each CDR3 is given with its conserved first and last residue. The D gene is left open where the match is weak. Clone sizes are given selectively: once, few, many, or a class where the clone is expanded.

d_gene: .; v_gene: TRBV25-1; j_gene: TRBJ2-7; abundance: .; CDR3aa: CASSDPGFYEQYF; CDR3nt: TGTGCCAGCAGTGATCCAGGGTTCTACGAGCAGTACTTC
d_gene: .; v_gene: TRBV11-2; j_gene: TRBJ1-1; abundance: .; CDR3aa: CASSLVGGLNTEAFF; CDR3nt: TGTGCCAGCAGCCTGGTTGGGGGGCTGAACACTGAAGCTTTCTTT
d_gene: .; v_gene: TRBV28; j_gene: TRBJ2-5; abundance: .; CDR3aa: CASSFAYQETQYF; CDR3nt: TGTGCCAGCAGTTTTGCGTACCAAGAGACCCAGTACTTC
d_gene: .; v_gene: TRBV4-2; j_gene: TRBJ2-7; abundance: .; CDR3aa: CASSQVALDSVSYEQYF; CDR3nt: TGTGCCAGCAGCCAAGTTGCCCTTGATTCAGTCTCCTACGAGCAGTACTTC
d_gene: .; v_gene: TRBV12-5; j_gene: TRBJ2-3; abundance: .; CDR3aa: CASGYSRDTDADTQYF; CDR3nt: TGTGCTAGTGGTTACTCCCGGGACACTGATGCCGATACGCAGTATTTT
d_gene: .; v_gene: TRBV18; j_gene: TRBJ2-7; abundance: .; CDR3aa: CASSPGEGRTYEQYF; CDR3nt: TGTGCCAGCTCACCAGGTGAGGGCAGGACCTACGAGCAGTACTTC
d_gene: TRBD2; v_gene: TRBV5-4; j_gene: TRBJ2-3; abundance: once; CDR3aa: CASSRQAGETDTQYF; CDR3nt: TGTGCCAGCAGCCGTCAGGCGGGAGAGACAGATACGCAGTATTTT
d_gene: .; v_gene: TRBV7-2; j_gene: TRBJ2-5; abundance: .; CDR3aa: CASSLATGFQETQYF; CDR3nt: TGTGCCAGCAGCTTAGCGACAGGATTCCAAGAGACCCAGTACTTC
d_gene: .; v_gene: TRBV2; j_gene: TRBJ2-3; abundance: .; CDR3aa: CASSEAAGGNTDTQYF; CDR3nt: TGTGCCAGCAGTGAAGCAGCCGGTGGTAACACAGATACGCAGTATTTT
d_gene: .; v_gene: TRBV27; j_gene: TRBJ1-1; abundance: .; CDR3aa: CASSLGRNTEAFF; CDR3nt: TGTGCCAGCAGTTTGGGGAGGAACACTGAAGCTTTCTTT
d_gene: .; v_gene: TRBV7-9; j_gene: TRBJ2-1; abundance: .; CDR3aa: CASSLVPSTGSNEQFF; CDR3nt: TGTGCCAGCAGCTTAGTTCCCAGTACAGGGAGCAATGAGCAGTTCTTC
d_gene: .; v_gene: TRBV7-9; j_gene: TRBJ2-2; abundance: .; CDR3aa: CASRGGTNTGELFF; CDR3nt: TGTGCCTCGCGGGGCGGTACGAACACCGGGGAGCTGTTTTTT
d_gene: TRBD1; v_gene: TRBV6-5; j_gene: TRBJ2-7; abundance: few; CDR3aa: CASSRTGNEQYF; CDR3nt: TGTGCCAGCAGCCGGACAGGGAACGAGCAGTACTTC
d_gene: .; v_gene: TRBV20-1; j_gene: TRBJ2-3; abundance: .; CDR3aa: CSASSSESTDTQYF; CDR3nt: TGCAGTGCTAGTTCTAGCGAGAGCACAGATACGCAGTATTTT